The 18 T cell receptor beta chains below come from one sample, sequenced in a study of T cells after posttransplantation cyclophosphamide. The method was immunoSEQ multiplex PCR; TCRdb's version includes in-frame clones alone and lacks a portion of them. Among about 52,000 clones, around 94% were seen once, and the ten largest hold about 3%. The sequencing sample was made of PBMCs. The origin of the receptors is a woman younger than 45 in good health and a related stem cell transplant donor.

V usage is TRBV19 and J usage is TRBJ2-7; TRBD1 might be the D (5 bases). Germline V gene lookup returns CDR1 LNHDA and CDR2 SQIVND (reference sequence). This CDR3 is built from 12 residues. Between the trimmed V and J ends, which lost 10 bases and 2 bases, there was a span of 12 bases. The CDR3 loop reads CATADRTYEQYF. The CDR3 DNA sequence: TGTGCCACCGCCGACAGAACCTACGAGCAGTACTTC.

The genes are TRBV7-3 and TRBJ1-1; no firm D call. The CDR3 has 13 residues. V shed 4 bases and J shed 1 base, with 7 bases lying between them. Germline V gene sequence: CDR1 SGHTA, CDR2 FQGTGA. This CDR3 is CASSSVANTEAFF. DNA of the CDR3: TGTGCCAGCAGCTCGGTAGCGAACACTGAAGCTTTCTTT.

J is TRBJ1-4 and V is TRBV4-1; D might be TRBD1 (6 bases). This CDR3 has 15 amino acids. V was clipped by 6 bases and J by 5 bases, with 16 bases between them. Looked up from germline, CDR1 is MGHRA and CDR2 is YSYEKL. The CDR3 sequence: CASREAGASNEKLFF. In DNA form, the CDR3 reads TGCGCCAGCAGAGAGGCGGGGGCTTCCAATGAAAAACTGTTTTTT.

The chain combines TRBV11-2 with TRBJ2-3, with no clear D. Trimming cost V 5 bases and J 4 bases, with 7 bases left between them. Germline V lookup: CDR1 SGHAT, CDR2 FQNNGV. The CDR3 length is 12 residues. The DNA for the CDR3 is TGTGCCAGCAGCCCGAGTTCAGATACGCAGTATTTT. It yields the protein CASSPSSDTQYF.

CDR3 bases: TGTGCCAGCAGGGGCAGGAACACTGAAGCTTTCTTT. Translating gives CASRGRNTEAFF. The rearrangement uses TRBV2 and TRBJ1-1; D uncertain. Germline V CDR1 and CDR2: SNHLY, FYNNEI. There are 12 residues in the CDR3. V was pared by 6 bases and J by 1 base, with 6 bases between.

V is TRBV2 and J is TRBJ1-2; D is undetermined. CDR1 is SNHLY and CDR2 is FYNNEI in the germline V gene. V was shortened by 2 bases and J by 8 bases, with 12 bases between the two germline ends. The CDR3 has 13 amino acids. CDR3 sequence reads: CASSELWSAGYTF. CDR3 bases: TGTGCCAGCAGTGAACTCTGGTCTGCGGGCTACACCTTC.

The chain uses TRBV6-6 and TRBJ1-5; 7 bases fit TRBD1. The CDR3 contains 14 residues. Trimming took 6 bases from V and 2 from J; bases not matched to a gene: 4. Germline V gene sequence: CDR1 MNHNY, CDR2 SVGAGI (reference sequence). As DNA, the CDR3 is TGTGCCAGCAGACACGGGACAGGCAATCAGCCCCAGCATTTT. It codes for CASRHGTGNQPQHF.

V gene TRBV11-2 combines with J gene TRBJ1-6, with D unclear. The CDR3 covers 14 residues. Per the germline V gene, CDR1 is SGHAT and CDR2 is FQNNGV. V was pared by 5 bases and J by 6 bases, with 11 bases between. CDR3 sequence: CASSLGLINSPLHF. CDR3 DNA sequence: TGTGCCAGCAGCCTTGGACTGATTAATTCACCCCTCCACTTT.

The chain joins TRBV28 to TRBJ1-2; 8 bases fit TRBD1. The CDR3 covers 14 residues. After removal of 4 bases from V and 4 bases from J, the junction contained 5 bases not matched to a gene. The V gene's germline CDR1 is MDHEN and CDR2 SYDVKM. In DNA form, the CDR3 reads TGTGCCAGCAGTTCACTGACAGGGGTCTATGGCTACACCTTC. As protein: CASSSLTGVYGYTF.

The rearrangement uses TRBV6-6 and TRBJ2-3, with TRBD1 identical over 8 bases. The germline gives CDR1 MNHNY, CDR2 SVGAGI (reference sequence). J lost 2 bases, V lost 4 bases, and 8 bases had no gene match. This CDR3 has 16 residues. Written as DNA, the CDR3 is TGTGCCAGCAGTTCGTTTAGGACAGGGACCACAGATACGCAGTATTTT. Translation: CASSSFRTGTTDTQYF.

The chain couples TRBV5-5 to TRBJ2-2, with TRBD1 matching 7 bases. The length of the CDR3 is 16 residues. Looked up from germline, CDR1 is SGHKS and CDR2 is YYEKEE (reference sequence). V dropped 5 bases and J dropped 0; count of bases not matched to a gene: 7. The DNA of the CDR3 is TGTGCCAGCAGTTCGAGACAGGGAGCGAACACCGGGGAGCTGTTTTTT. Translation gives CASSSRQGANTGELFF.

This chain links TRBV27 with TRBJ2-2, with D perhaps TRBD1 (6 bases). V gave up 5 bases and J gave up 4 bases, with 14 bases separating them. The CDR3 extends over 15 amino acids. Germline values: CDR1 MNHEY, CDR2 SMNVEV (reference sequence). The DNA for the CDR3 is TGTGCCAGCAGTCTACAGGGATCCGGCACCGGGGAGCTGTTTTTT. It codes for CASSLQGSGTGELFF.

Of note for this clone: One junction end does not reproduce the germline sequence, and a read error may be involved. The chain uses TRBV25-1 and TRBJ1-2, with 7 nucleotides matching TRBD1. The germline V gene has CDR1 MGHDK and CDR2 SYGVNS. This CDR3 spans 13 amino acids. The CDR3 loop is CASSESKSQGTLF. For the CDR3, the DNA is TGTGCCAGCAGTGAATCTAAGTCACAGGGGACTCTCTTC.

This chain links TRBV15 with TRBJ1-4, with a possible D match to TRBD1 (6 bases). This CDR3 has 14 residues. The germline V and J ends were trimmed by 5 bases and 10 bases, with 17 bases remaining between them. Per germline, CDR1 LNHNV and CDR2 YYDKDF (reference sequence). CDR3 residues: CATSRDNQSGKLFF. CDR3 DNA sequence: TGTGCCACCAGCCGGGACAACCAGTCCGGAAAACTGTTTTTT.

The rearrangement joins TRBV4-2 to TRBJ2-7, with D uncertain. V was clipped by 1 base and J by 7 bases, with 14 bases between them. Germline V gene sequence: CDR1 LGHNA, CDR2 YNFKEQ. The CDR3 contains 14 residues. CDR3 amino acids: CASSQVAVRGEQYF. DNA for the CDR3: TGTGCCAGCAGCCAAGTTGCGGTAAGAGGAGAGCAGTACTTC.

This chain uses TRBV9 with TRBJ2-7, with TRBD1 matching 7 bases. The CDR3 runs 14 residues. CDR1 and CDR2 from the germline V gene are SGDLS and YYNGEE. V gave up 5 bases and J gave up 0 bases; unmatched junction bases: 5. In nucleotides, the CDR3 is TGTGCCAGCAGTAGGGGGCGCAGCTCCTACGAGCAGTACTTC. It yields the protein CASSRGRSSYEQYF. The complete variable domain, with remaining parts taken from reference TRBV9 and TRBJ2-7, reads DSGVTQTPKHLITATGQRVTLRCSPRSGDLSVYWYQQSLDQGLQFLIQYYNGEERAKGNILERFSAQQFPDLHSELNLSSLELGDSALYFCASSRGRSSYEQYFGPGTRLTVT.

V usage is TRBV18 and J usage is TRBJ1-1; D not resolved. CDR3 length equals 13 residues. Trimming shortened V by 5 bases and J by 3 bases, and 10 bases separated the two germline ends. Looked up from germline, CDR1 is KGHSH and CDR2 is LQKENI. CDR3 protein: CASSSSMDTEAFF. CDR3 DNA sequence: TGTGCCAGCTCATCAAGCATGGACACTGAAGCTTTCTTT.

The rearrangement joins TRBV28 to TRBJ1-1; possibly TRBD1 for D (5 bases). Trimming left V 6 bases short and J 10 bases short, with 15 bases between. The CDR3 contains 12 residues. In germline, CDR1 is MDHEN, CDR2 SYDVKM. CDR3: CASRSDKPGAFF. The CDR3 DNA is TGTGCCAGCAGGTCGGACAAACCAGGAGCTTTCTTT.